Below, 27 T cell receptor beta chains from the same sample are listed, as sequenced in a study of cytotoxic CD8 clonotypes in ibrutinib-treated CLL. Produced via immunoSEQ multiplex PCR; TCRdb's table is partial and in-frame only. Of over 120,000 clones in the sample, 80% were seen once. Material: PBMCs, obtained after 36 months of ibrutinib treatment. These receptors were obtained from a human donor with chronic lymphocytic leukemia.

The chain employs TRBV15 and TRBJ2-1; D is possibly TRBD1 (6 bases). The CDR3 extends over 13 amino acids. Per germline, CDR1 LNHNV and CDR2 YYDKDF (reference sequence). Trimming left V 4 bases short and J 4 bases short, with 8 bases between. As DNA, the CDR3 is TGTGCCACCAGCAAGGGACATTACAATGAGCAGTTCTTC. It encodes CATSKGHYNEQFF.

This rearrangement joins TRBV19 to TRBJ2-5; 7 nucleotides line up with TRBD2. CDR1 is LNHDA and CDR2 is SQIVND in the germline V gene (reference sequence). CDR3 size: 13 residues. V shed 5 bases and J 5 bases; nucleotides not matched to a gene: 5. The CDR3 reads CASSRPGRETQYF. DNA of the CDR3: TGTGCCAGTAGTCGACCCGGGAGGGAGACCCAGTACTTC.

The V gene is TRBV4-1, the J gene TRBJ2-7, with 9 positions matching TRBD1. The CDR3 loop spans 15 amino acids. V shed 5 bases and J 7 bases; nucleotides not matched to a gene: 12. CDR1 is MGHRA and CDR2 is YSYEKL in the germline V gene. The CDR3 DNA reads as TGCGCCAGCAGCTTTGGGACCGGGACAGGGCAAGAGCAGTACTTC. Translated: CASSFGTGTGQEQYF.

The V call is TRBV7-9, the J call TRBJ2-5; TRBD2 aligns across 10 bases. V gave up 3 bases and J gave up 3 bases; unmatched junction bases: 4. Germline-derived CDR1 and CDR2 are SEHNR and FQNEAQ (reference sequence). The CDR3 loop spans 15 amino acids. The CDR3 region has the DNA TGTGCCAGCAGCTTCGGGCTAGCGGGGGAAGAGACCCAGTACTTC. It is translated as CASSFGLAGEETQYF. Full variable domain (rest looked up from reference TRBV7-9 and TRBJ2-5): DTGVSQNPRHKITKRGQNVTFRCDPISEHNRLYWYRQTLGQGPEFLTYFQNEAQLEKSRLLSDRFSAERPKGSFSTLEIQRTEQGDSAMYLCASSFGLAGEETQYFGPGTRLLVL.

This rearrangement joins TRBV28 to TRBJ2-3, with TRBD2 as a possible D gene (6 bases). Germline CDR1 and CDR2: MDHEN and SYDVKM. The CDR3 spans 14 residues. The V gene lost 3 bases and the J gene lost 6 bases, with 13 bases spanning the gap. CDR3 coding DNA: TGTGCCAGCAGTTTCGGGTGGGAGGTGGATACGCAGTATTTT. This sequence encodes CASSFGWEVDTQYF.

This chain connects TRBV25-1 to TRBJ2-2; D call uncertain. This CDR3 has 13 residues. Between the trimmed V and J ends, which lost 9 bases and 1 base, there was a span of 9 bases. Germline V gene sequence: CDR1 MGHDK, CDR2 SYGVNS. The chain's CDR3 is CASQQLNTGELFF. As DNA, the CDR3 is TGTGCCAGTCAACAGCTGAACACCGGGGAGCTGTTTTTT. The whole variable domain, filled in from reference TRBV25-1 and TRBJ2-2, reads EADIYQTPRYLVIGTGKKITLECSQTMGHDKMYWYQQDPGMELHLIHYSYGVNSTEKGDLSSESTVSRIRTEHFPLTLESARPSHTSQYLCASQQLNTGELFFGEGSRLTVL.

The rearrangement links TRBV5-1 to TRBJ2-3, with D maybe TRBD1 (5 bases). This CDR3 is built from 14 residues. V was pared by 0 bases and J by 2 bases, with 7 bases between. The germline V gene encodes CDR1 SGHRS and CDR2 YFSETQ. CDR3 nucleotide sequence: TGCGCCAGCAGCTTGGAAGGGGTCACAGATACGCAGTATTTT. Encoded protein: CASSLEGVTDTQYF.

V usage is TRBV6-6 and J usage is TRBJ1-2; the match to TRBD1 covers 7 bases. Germline V CDR1 and CDR2: MNHNY, SVGAGI (reference sequence). The CDR3 runs to 14 residues. V lost 5 bases to trimming and J lost 7 bases; unmatched junction nucleotides: 10. CDR3 sequence (DNA): TGTGCCAGCAGTCCCTCCGACAGGGTCTCTGGCTACACCTTC. Its protein product is CASSPSDRVSGYTF.

This clone was seen just once. The chain uses TRBV4-2 and TRBJ2-1; 10 bases map to TRBD2. Unmatched junction bases numbered 6, after V lost 0 bases and J lost 10 bases. CDR3 length: 15 residues. From germline, CDR1 is LGHNA and CDR2 YNFKEQ. Here the CDR3 reads CASSQELAGDREQFF. The CDR3 DNA is TGTGCCAGCAGCCAAGAGCTAGCGGGGGACAGAGAGCAGTTCTTC.

The chain is built from TRBV2 and TRBJ1-3, with 9 bases that match TRBD1. The CDR3 is 15 residues long. Germline V gene sequence: CDR1 SNHLY, CDR2 FYNNEI. The junction had 7 bases not matched to a gene; V was cut back by 6 bases and J by 4 bases. CDR3 region: CASSLGQGLGNTIYF. CDR3 in DNA: TGTGCCAGCAGCTTGGGACAGGGCCTGGGAAACACCATATATTTT.

The CDR3 bases are TGCGCCAGCAGCTTAGGGACAGGGCCTGACTATGGCTACACCTTC. Protein sequence: CASSLGTGPDYGYTF. J is TRBJ1-2 and V is TRBV5-1, with 9 bases fitting TRBD1. Germline-derived CDR1 and CDR2 are SGHRS and YFSETQ. J gave up 3 bases and V 2 bases, and 5 bases lay outside the gene matches. The CDR3 extends over 15 amino acids.

The chain is built from TRBV7-7 and TRBJ2-2, with 11 bases that match TRBD1. Germline values: CDR1 SSHAT, CDR2 FNYEAQ (reference sequence). The V and J ends lost 5 bases and 7 bases, in that order; junction bases with no gene match: 9. CDR3 length: 16 residues. The CDR3 here is CASSLGQGALVGELFF. As DNA, the CDR3 is TGTGCCAGCAGCCTCGGACAGGGGGCTTTAGTCGGGGAGCTGTTTTTT.

The chain joins TRBV7-9 to TRBJ1-5; D perhaps matches TRBD1 (5 bases). The CDR3 extends over 15 amino acids. CDR1 and CDR2 (germline): SEHNR, FQNEAQ (reference sequence). V dropped 3 bases and J dropped 1 base, with 10 bases sitting between them. The CDR3: CASSFQGPSNQPQHF. The CDR3 DNA reads TGTGCCAGCAGCTTTCAGGGTCCCAGCAATCAGCCCCAGCATTTT.

The V call is TRBV9, the J call TRBJ1-1, with D tentatively TRBD1 (5 bases). The CDR3 extends over 15 amino acids. V dropped 4 bases and J dropped 3 bases, with 16 bases sitting between them. Germline values: CDR1 SGDLS, CDR2 YYNGEE. DNA of the CDR3: TGTGCCAGCAGCCGATCGCACAGGACGGACACTGAAGCTTTCTTT. This translates into CASSRSHRTDTEAFF.

The rearrangement uses TRBV18 and TRBJ1-4, with D possibly being TRBD1 (6 bases). This CDR3 has 15 amino acids. V lost 6 bases and J lost 1, with 12 bases in between. The germline CDR1 and CDR2 sequences are KGHSH and LQKENI. CDR3 sequence (DNA): TGTGCCAGCTCTCCAACAGGGATAACTAATGAAAAACTGTTTTTT. It specifies CASSPTGITNEKLFF.

V usage is TRBV6-1 and J usage is TRBJ1-5; TRBD1 might be the D (5 bases). V lost 3 bases and J 0 bases, leaving 9 bases between the germline ends. This CDR3 spans 15 amino acids. The V gene's germline CDR1 is MNHNS and CDR2 SASEGT. CDR3 bases: TGTGCCAGCAGTGACACAGGAGATAGCAATCAGCCCCAGCATTTT. Protein sequence: CASSDTGDSNQPQHF.

Only one count was recorded for this clone. This sequence joins TRBV27 and TRBJ2-1, with TRBD2 matching 7 bases. After removal of 0 bases from V and 9 bases from J, the junction contained 8 bases not matched to a gene. Germline assignment: CDR1 MNHEY and CDR2 SMNVEV (reference sequence). The CDR3 totals 15 residues. The CDR3 DNA is TGTGCCAGCAGTTTATCTGGCGGGAGCCAGATTGAGCAGTTCTTC. As protein: CASSLSGGSQIEQFF.

This rearrangement joins TRBV19 to TRBJ1-5; 7 positions agree with TRBD1. Germline assignment: CDR1 LNHDA and CDR2 SQIVND (reference sequence). The CDR3 spans 17 residues. J was trimmed by 0 bases and V by 3 bases; bases with no gene match: 8. CDR3 residues: CASSIPGGPFSNQPQHF. The CDR3 DNA reads as TGTGCCAGTAGTATTCCAGGGGGTCCCTTTAGCAATCAGCCCCAGCATTTT.

The chain is built from TRBV4-1 and TRBJ2-5; no reliable D call. Trimming removed 6 bases at V and 1 base at J, with 9 bases between. Germline loops: CDR1 MGHRA, CDR2 YSYEKL. The CDR3 has 13 residues. The CDR3 protein is CASSSRFQETQYF. CDR3 DNA sequence: TGCGCCAGCAGTTCTAGATTCCAAGAGACCCAGTACTTC.

This chain connects TRBV11-2 to TRBJ1-2, with 7 positions matching TRBD1. The germline gives CDR1 SGHAT, CDR2 FQNNGV. After removal of 6 bases from V and 4 bases from J, the junction contained 14 bases not matched to a gene. This CDR3 region has 16 residues. The CDR3 protein is CASRGKPGQNFYGYTF. The CDR3 nucleotides are TGTGCCAGCAGAGGCAAGCCGGGACAGAACTTCTATGGCTACACCTTC.

This chain connects TRBV7-2 to TRBJ2-1; D is ambiguous. Deletions cut 5 bases from V and 7 bases from J, with 9 bases between. Germline CDR1 reads SGHTA; CDR2 reads FQGNSA. CDR3 length: 12 residues. The chain's CDR3 is CASSPLRNEQFF. In DNA, the CDR3 is TGTGCCAGCAGCCCCCTCAGGAATGAGCAGTTCTTC.

CDR3 sequence reads: CASRRSVTSGPYEQYF. The CDR3 DNA reads TGTGCCAGCAGGCGCTCCGTGACTAGCGGGCCATACGAGCAGTACTTC. This rearrangement joins TRBV7-3 to TRBJ2-7, with TRBD2 matching 10 bases. This CDR3 has 16 amino acids. V was pared by 6 bases and J by 4 bases, with 12 bases of the junction left unmatched. Germline V gene sequence: CDR1 SGHTA, CDR2 FQGTGA.

The V gene is TRBV7-7, the J gene TRBJ2-1, with unresolved D. The germline gives CDR1 SSHAT, CDR2 FNYEAQ (reference sequence). The CDR3 is 12 residues long. V gave up 2 bases and J gave up 9 bases, with 8 bases separating them. The CDR3 nucleotides read TGTGCCAGCAGCTTAATCGGTGGTGAGCAGTTCTTC. The encoded protein is CASSLIGGEQFF. The variable domain in full, with the rest retrieved from reference TRBV7-7 and TRBJ2-1, is GAGVSQSPRYKVTKRGQDVTLRCDPISSHATLYWYQQALGQGPEFLTYFNYEAQPDKSGLPSDRFSAERPEGSISTLTIQRTEQRDSAMYRCASSLIGGEQFFGPGTRLTVL.

The chain joins TRBV11-2 to TRBJ1-1; no definite D call. Germline CDR1 and CDR2: SGHAT and FQNNGV. The CDR3 is made up of 15 amino acids. Trimming stripped 6 bases from V and 2 bases from J, with 16 bases between. This chain's CDR3 is CASRLPGFPNTEAFF. DNA for the CDR3: TGTGCCAGCAGATTACCGGGATTTCCCAACACTGAAGCTTTCTTT.

V and J are TRBV5-1 and TRBJ2-2; 14 bases agree with TRBD2. Germline trimming cut 9 bases from V and 5 bases from J; bases unmatched to any gene: 6. The CDR3 contains 15 residues. The V gene's germline CDR1 is SGHRS and CDR2 YFSETQ. CDR3 in amino acids: CATYGTSGRTGELFF. The CDR3 coding sequence is TGCGCCACCTACGGGACTAGCGGGAGAACCGGGGAGCTGTTTTTT.

The chain joins TRBV1 to TRBJ1-4. TRBV1 is a pseudogene segment. This CDR3 has 19 amino acids. The DNA for the CDR3 is TGCACCAGCAGCCAAGATACGGGACGGCGATACATCTGGATGAAAGGGCTGTTTTTT. It yields the protein CTSSQDTGRRYIWMKGLFF.

The V gene is TRBV5-1, the J gene TRBJ1-2; TRBD1 matches 7 bases. Germline V gives CDR1 SGHRS, CDR2 YFSETQ. The CDR3 length is 14 residues. V gave up 0 bases and J gave up 8 bases; unmatched junction bases: 7. CDR3 protein: CASSLGSGGLGYTF. The CDR3 DNA is TGCGCCAGCAGCTTGGGGTCAGGGGGTCTGGGCTACACCTTC.